These 14 T cell receptor beta chains originate from one sample sequenced in a study of blood T cells in healthy people across ages (dated by TCRdb to the mid-2010s). Library generation was performed with 5' RACE. The reads were generated on an Illumina HiSeq 2500. A second roughly 7 to 12 cycle PCR used a sample-barcoded 5' primer and a J-beta primer mix. The public reads were run again by TCRdb, first through fastp at Q25 and then through MiXCR, and only productive beta chains were kept. Every entry covers one CDR3 protein and lists the most common genes and DNA from its rows. The sample data list over 600,000 distinct CDR3 sequences, and about 56% of these were observed just once. The ten largest clones capture more than 25% of the sample. The sequencing sample was made of blood. These TCRs come from a man aged 40-49 years in good health.

Many counts were recorded for this clonotype. The chain uses TRBV6-5 and TRBJ2-7; the D is unclear. This CDR3 has 14 residues. Trimming shortened V by 0 bases and J by 6 bases, and 12 bases separated the two germline ends. The V gene's germline CDR1 is MNHEY and CDR2 SVGAGI. DNA of the CDR3: TGTGCCAGCAGTTACTCTTCTGGCTCAGGCGAGCAGTACTTC. Protein sequence: CASSYSSGSGEQYF.

This clonotype was seen a few times. The V gene is TRBV7-3, the J gene TRBJ1-2; D uncertain. V dropped 6 bases and J dropped 5 bases, with 19 bases sitting between them. There are 15 residues in the CDR3. The germline CDR1 and CDR2 sequences are SGHTA and FQGTGA. The CDR3 DNA follows: TGTGCCAGCAGTCCCACCGCCAGCCTAAGTTATGGCTACACCTTC. It specifies CASSPTASLSYGYTF.

This chain joins TRBV2 and TRBJ2-3, with TRBD1 matching over 8 bases. The CDR3 is made up of 14 amino acids. Looked up from germline, CDR1 is SNHLY and CDR2 is FYNNEI. Trimming took 7 bases from V and 4 from J; bases not matched to a gene: 7. The CDR3 DNA sequence: TGTGCCAGCAACCAACGACAGGGGCCAGATACGCAGTATTTT. It encodes CASNQRQGPDTQYF. Drawing the rest from reference TRBV2 and TRBJ2-3, the complete variable domain is EPEVTQTPSHQVTQMGQEVILRCVPISNHLYFYWYRQILGQKVEFLVSFYNNEISEKSEIFDDQFSVERPDGSNFTLKIRSTKLEDSAMYFCASNQRQGPDTQYFGPGTRLTVL.

The sample holds one count of this clonotype. The chain couples TRBV12-3 or TRBV12-4 to TRBJ2-1; D is unclear. CDR3 length equals 13 residues. V lost 5 bases and J 8 bases, leaving 13 bases between the germline ends. The CDR3 region is CASSPDPADEQFF. CDR3 nucleotides: TGTGCCAGCAGTCCGGACCCGGCGGATGAGCAGTTCTTC.

This clonotype was seen at least ten times. The rearrangement links TRBV18 to TRBJ2-5; D ambiguous. Trimming stripped 8 bases from V and 4 bases from J, with 14 bases between. The CDR3 is 13 residues long. The germline V gene has CDR1 KGHSH and CDR2 LQKENI. The CDR3 DNA follows: TGTGCCAGCAGCCCCCCTCGTGGAGAGACCCAGTACTTC. It specifies CASSPPRGETQYF. Drawing the rest from reference TRBV18 and TRBJ2-5, the complete variable domain is NAGVMQNPRHLVRRRGQEARLRCSPMKGHSHVYWYRQLPEEGLKFMVYLQKENIIDESGMPKERFSAEFPKEGPSILRIQQVVRGDSAAYFCASSPPRGETQYFGPGTRLLVL.

In its sample, this clonotype was seen once. V and J are TRBV20-1 and TRBJ1-4, with 10 bases identical to TRBD1. The V gene end was trimmed by 1 base and the J gene end by 3 bases; junction bases not matched to a gene: 11. CDR3 length equals 18 residues. The germline CDR1 and CDR2 sequences are DFQATT and SNEGSKA (reference sequence). The CDR3 is CSARVGGTGALSNEKLFF. As DNA, the CDR3 is TGCAGTGCTAGAGTTGGTGGGACAGGGGCACTATCTAATGAAAAACTGTTTTTT.

There are a few counts of this clonotype. The J gene is TRBJ2-1, the V gene TRBV29-1, with D uncertain. CDR3 length equals 17 residues. V lost 1 base to trimming and J lost 3 bases, with 19 bases between them. Germline CDR1 and CDR2: SQVTM and ANQGSEA. CDR3 protein: CSVEADPLPPNYNEQFF. The CDR3 DNA reads TGCAGCGTTGAAGCGGACCCTCTCCCTCCGAACTACAATGAGCAGTTCTTC.

In its sample, this clonotype was seen once. V usage is TRBV20-1 and J usage is TRBJ1-2; the D is unclear. V lost 3 bases, J lost 2 bases, and 19 bases lay in between. Germline CDR1 reads DFQATT; CDR2 reads SNEGSKA (reference sequence). The CDR3 runs 16 residues. The CDR3 is CSASHFLAGRNYGYTF. DNA for the CDR3: TGCAGTGCTAGTCATTTTCTGGCTGGCAGAAACTATGGCTACACCTTC.

Only a few counts were recorded for this clonotype. The chain couples TRBV7-9 to TRBJ2-7; D might be TRBD2 (6 bases). The CDR3 has 16 amino acids. Trimming removed 4 bases at V and 7 bases at J, with 23 bases between. Germline-derived CDR1 and CDR2 are SEHNR and FQNEAQ (reference sequence). CDR3 bases: TGTGCCAGCAGCTCCTATTTAGTTGGGGGGTCCAATGAGCAGTACTTC. As protein: CASSSYLVGGSNEQYF.

The V call is TRBV20-1, the J call TRBJ2-1; 7 bases match TRBD1. The trim removed 5 bases at V and 6 bases at J, leaving 10 bases unmatched. The CDR3 loop spans 14 amino acids. Germline V lookup: CDR1 DFQATT, CDR2 SNEGSKA (reference sequence). The CDR3 coding sequence is TGCAGTGCTCCCCGACAGGGTTTGGGCAATGAGCAGTTCTTC. This translates into CSAPRQGLGNEQFF.

The chain has TRBV20-1 and TRBJ2-1; maybe TRBD2 (6 bases). The V end was cut by 4 bases, the J end by 0 bases, with 10 bases between. Per germline, CDR1 DFQATT and CDR2 SNEGSKA (reference sequence). The CDR3 is made up of 14 amino acids. The CDR3 is CSAKRANSYNEQFF. The CDR3 DNA reads TGCAGTGCTAAGCGGGCGAACTCCTACAATGAGCAGTTCTTC.

A few counts support this clonotype. The rearrangement links TRBV2 to TRBJ2-1; weak D call: TRBD2 (6 bases). This CDR3 has 16 amino acids. Germline V CDR1 and CDR2: SNHLY, FYNNEI. V was trimmed by 8 bases and J by 4 bases, leaving 21 bases between them. The CDR3 DNA reads as TGTGCCAGCGGGGCGGGGAGATCAGGAGGATACAATGAGCAGTTCTTC. Encoded protein: CASGAGRSGGYNEQFF.

The chain recombines TRBV28 with TRBJ2-6; no reliable D call. Germline-derived CDR1 and CDR2 are MDHEN and SYDVKM. This CDR3 region has 15 residues. V was cut by 2 bases and J by 0 bases, with 5 bases left in between. This chain's CDR3 is CASSLRISGANVLTF. For the CDR3, the DNA is TGTGCCAGCAGTTTACGTATCTCTGGGGCCAACGTCCTGACTTTC.

The chain carries TRBV28 and TRBJ2-5; TRBD2 matches at 9 bases. The junction had 7 bases not matched to a gene; V was cut back by 6 bases and J by 2 bases. Germline V lookup: CDR1 MDHEN, CDR2 SYDVKM. The CDR3 has 15 amino acids. Here the CDR3 DNA reads TGTGCCAGCAGCTCGCCGAGCGGGGGGCAAGAGACCCAGTACTTC. This gives the protein CASSSPSGGQETQYF.